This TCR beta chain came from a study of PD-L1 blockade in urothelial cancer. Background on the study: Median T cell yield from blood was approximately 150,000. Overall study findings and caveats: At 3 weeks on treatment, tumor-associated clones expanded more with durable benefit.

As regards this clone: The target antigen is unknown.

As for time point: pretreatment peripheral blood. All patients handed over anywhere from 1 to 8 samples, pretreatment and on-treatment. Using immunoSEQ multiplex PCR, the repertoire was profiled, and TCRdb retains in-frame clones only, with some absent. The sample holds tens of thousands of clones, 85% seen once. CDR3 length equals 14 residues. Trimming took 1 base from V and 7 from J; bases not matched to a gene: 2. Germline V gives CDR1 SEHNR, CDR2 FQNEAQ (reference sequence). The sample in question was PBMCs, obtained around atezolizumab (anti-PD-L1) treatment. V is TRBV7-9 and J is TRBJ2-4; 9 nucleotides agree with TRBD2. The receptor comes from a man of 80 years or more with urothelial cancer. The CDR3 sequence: CASSLELAGNIQYF. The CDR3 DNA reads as TGTGCCAGCAGCTTAGAACTAGCGGGCAACATTCAGTACTTC.